The 15 T cell receptor beta chains listed next were all sequenced from one sample in a study of cytomegalovirus exposure and HLA in healthy donors (dated by TCRdb to the late 2010s). Library construction relied on the immunoSEQ multiplex PCR assay. The multiplex PCR relied on a mix of 60 forward primers for TCR Vbeta segments and 13 reverse primers for TCR Jbeta segments. TCRdb provides this immuneACCESS table in a form limited to in-frame rearrangements. Some clones are lacking; in checked studies, under half of them reflect an unresolved V gene, and why the rest are absent is not known. Present in this sample are under 200,000 clones, about 83% of which were seen just once. In total, the top ten clones hold 1.5% to 2% of the sample. The material sequenced was PBMCs. All receptors derive from a man in his forties in good health and CMV-seropositive.

The V call is TRBV5-4, the J call TRBJ1-2, with 7 nucleotides matching TRBD1. CDR1 and CDR2 from the germline V gene are SGHNT and YYREEE (reference sequence). V was pared by 3 bases and J by 6 bases, with 5 bases of the junction left unmatched. CDR3 length equals 13 residues. This CDR3 reads CASSYQGVDGYTF. The DNA for the CDR3 is TGTGCCAGCAGCTACCAGGGGGTTGATGGCTACACCTTC.

The CDR3 region is CASSLLGSGWSSYEQYF. DNA of the CDR3: TGTGCCAGCAGTTTACTTGGGTCGGGGTGGAGCTCCTACGAGCAGTACTTC. The chain employs TRBV27 and TRBJ2-7; the D gene is possibly TRBD2 (5 bases). CDR3 size: 17 residues. V lost 2 bases and J lost 0, with 17 bases in between. Germline-derived CDR1 and CDR2 are MNHEY and SMNVEV (reference sequence).

The chain carries TRBV10-3 and TRBJ2-7; 9 nucleotides agree with TRBD1. Trimming took 4 bases from V and 3 from J; bases not matched to a gene: 22. The CDR3 has 20 amino acids. Germline CDR1 reads ENHRY; CDR2 reads SYGVKD. CDR3 DNA: TGTGCCATCAGTGGTAGGACAGGGGATTCTCCGGGACAGCGGGACTACGAGCAGTACTTC. Encoded protein: CAISGRTGDSPGQRDYEQYF.

V gene TRBV5-1 combines with J gene TRBJ1-4, with 10 bases that match TRBD1. Germline trimming cut 4 bases from V and 7 bases from J; bases unmatched to any gene: 10. This CDR3 region has 16 residues. Looked up from germline, CDR1 is SGHRS and CDR2 is YFSETQ. DNA for the CDR3: TGCGCCAGCAGCAGGGACAGGGGAAAGGTCTCTGAAAAACTGTTTTTT. This encodes CASSRDRGKVSEKLFF.

This chain joins TRBV28 and TRBJ1-4, with a tentative D call TRBD1 (6 bases). This CDR3 has 16 amino acids. Germline V gene sequence: CDR1 MDHEN, CDR2 SYDVKM. Trimming stripped 1 base from V and 7 bases from J, with 16 bases between. The CDR3 coding sequence is TGTGCCAGCAGTTTATCCGGACAGAGCCATAGTGAAAAACTGTTTTTT. This codes for CASSLSGQSHSEKLFF.

The chain recombines TRBV7-8 with TRBJ2-7, with 7 bases aligning to TRBD2. V dropped 3 bases and J dropped 5; count of bases not matched to a gene: 7. The CDR3 runs to 14 residues. The germline V gene has CDR1 SGHVS and CDR2 FQNEAQ. The CDR3, as DNA: TGTGCCAGCAGCTTCGCTAGCGGCGGGGACGAGCAGTACTTC. Residues: CASSFASGGDEQYF.

This chain connects TRBV5-8 to TRBJ2-7; D is undetermined. Germline CDR1 SGHTS, CDR2 YDEGEE. This CDR3 is 13 amino acids long. V gave up 0 bases and J gave up 0 bases, with 4 bases separating them. The CDR3 loop reads CASSLDGSYEQYF. DNA for the CDR3: TGTGCCAGCAGCTTGGACGGCTCCTACGAGCAGTACTTC.

The gene calls are TRBV9 and TRBJ1-1; TRBD1 agrees at 9 bases. Germline trimming cut 0 bases from V and 5 bases from J; bases unmatched to any gene: 8. The CDR3 loop spans 16 amino acids. CDR1 and CDR2 (germline): SGDLS, YYNGEE. The chain's CDR3 is CASSVEITGGGTEAFF. CDR3 coding DNA: TGTGCCAGCAGCGTAGAGATAACAGGGGGCGGAACTGAAGCTTTCTTT.

The chain is built from TRBV9 and TRBJ1-2; D ambiguous. The CDR3 has 12 residues. The V gene's germline CDR1 is SGDLS and CDR2 YYNGEE. The V end was cut by 4 bases, the J end by 4 bases, with 8 bases between. The DNA of the CDR3 is TGTGCCAGCAGCCCGAGCGGCTATGGCTACACCTTC. Translated: CASSPSGYGYTF.

V and J are TRBV10-2 and TRBJ2-2; a possible D gene is TRBD2 (6 bases). There are 15 residues in the CDR3. Trimming removed 8 bases from V and 1 base from J, with 14 bases in between. Germline-derived CDR1 and CDR2 are WSHSY and SAAADI. CDR3 bases: TGCGCCAGCGGAGGACTACCATTGAACACCGGGGAGCTGTTTTTT. Translating it yields CASGGLPLNTGELFF.

The rearrangement links TRBV5-5 to TRBJ2-2; TRBD2 aligns across 11 bases. The germline gives CDR1 SGHKS, CDR2 YYEKEE (reference sequence). Unmatched junction bases numbered 4, after V lost 0 bases and J lost 6 bases. The CDR3 length is 16 residues. The CDR3 reads CASSLELAGGPGELFF. The CDR3 nucleotides read TGTGCCAGCAGCTTGGAGTTAGCGGGAGGGCCCGGGGAGCTGTTTTTT.

This clone was picked up a small number of times. The genes are TRBV5-1 and TRBJ2-3, with TRBD1 matching over 9 bases. The CDR3 has 16 amino acids. Germline V gene sequence: CDR1 SGHRS, CDR2 YFSETQ. V dropped 0 bases and J dropped 3; count of bases not matched to a gene: 5. CDR3 bases: TGCGCCAGCAGCTTGGCCTTGGACAGGGGAACAGATACGCAGTATTTT. Translating it yields CASSLALDRGTDTQYF.

J is TRBJ2-5 and V is TRBV18; 7 bases are shared with TRBD2. V shed 4 bases and J 4 bases; nucleotides not matched to a gene: 0. Germline CDR1 and CDR2: KGHSH and LQKENI. The CDR3 runs to 12 residues. The CDR3 reads CASSRGGETQYF. The CDR3 DNA reads as TGTGCCAGCTCACGGGGGGGAGAGACCCAGTACTTC.

The V gene is TRBV6-5, the J gene TRBJ1-1; 8 bases fit TRBD1. V lost 6 bases to trimming and J lost 4 bases; unmatched junction nucleotides: 4. The CDR3 is made up of 13 amino acids. Germline V CDR1 and CDR2: MNHEY, SVGAGI. The CDR3: CASRLDRATEAFF. As DNA, the CDR3 is TGTGCCAGCAGATTGGACAGGGCCACTGAAGCTTTCTTT.

J is TRBJ1-2 and V is TRBV6-6; no clear D. Trimming took off 1 base at V and 1 base at J, with 10 bases between the two ends. The CDR3 is made up of 15 amino acids. CDR1 MNHNY and CDR2 SVGAGI come from the germline V gene (reference sequence). The CDR3 DNA reads TGTGCCAGCAGTTACTGGGCCGGAGGTAACTATGGCTACACCTTC. Residues: CASSYWAGGNYGYTF.